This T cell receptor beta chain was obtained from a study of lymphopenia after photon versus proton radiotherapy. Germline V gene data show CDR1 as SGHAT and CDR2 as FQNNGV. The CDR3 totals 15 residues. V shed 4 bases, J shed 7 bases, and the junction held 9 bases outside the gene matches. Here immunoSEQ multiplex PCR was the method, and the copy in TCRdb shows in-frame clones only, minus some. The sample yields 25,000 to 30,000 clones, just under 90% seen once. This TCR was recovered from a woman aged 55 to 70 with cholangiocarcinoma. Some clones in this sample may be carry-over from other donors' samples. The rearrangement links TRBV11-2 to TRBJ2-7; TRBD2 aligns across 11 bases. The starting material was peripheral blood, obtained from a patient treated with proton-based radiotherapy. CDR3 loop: CASSSLLAGVGEQYF. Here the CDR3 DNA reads TGTGCCAGCAGCTCGCTACTAGCGGGGGTCGGTGAGCAGTACTTC.